What follows are 10 T cell receptor beta chains derived from one specimen sequenced in a study of blood T cell repertoires in COVID-19 (TCRdb year 2020). Receptor amplification or capture employed the immunoSEQ multiplex PCR assay. As stored in TCRdb, this immuneACCESS dataset retains in-frame rearrangements with V and J assigned. A fraction of the clones does not appear; measured against another copy, unresolved V genes explain less than half of the discrepancy, and the remainder lacks a known reason. The sample table holds 200,000 to 250,000 clones, of which around 80% were seen once. 1.3% of the sample belongs to the ten largest clones. Material for sequencing was peripheral blood. These TCRs come from a woman in her twenties or thirties with COVID-19, enrolled during active disease.

The chain carries TRBV11-2 and TRBJ1-1; 12 nucleotides agree with TRBD1. Germline CDR1 is SGHAT and CDR2 is FQNNGV. V lost 8 bases and J lost 0; bases outside the gene matches: 7. The CDR3 is made up of 16 amino acids. The CDR3 spells CASEPGQGAMNTEAFF. CDR3 nucleotides: TGTGCCAGCGAGCCGGGACAGGGGGCGATGAACACTGAAGCTTTCTTT.

Note on this clone: One end of the junction fails to match germline, which may point to a read error. V gene TRBV20-1 combines with J gene TRBJ2-4; a possible D gene is TRBD1 (6 bases). This CDR3 spans 11 amino acids. The germline gives CDR1 DFQATT, CDR2 SNEGSKA (reference sequence). The CDR3 region is CSAPRGQRVDF. In DNA form, the CDR3 reads TGCAGTGCCCCGCGAGGACAGAGGGTGGACTTC.

DNA of the CDR3: TGCGCCAGCTCCACTAGCGGGAGGCAAGATACGCAGTATTTT. It codes for CASSTSGRQDTQYF. V usage is TRBV5-1 and J usage is TRBJ2-3; 12 bases agree with TRBD2. Looked up from germline, CDR1 is SGHRS and CDR2 is YFSETQ. With 7 bases clipped from V and 5 bases from J, the junction kept 5 bases outside the gene matches. The CDR3 is made up of 14 amino acids.

The genes are TRBV11-2 and TRBJ2-7, with D maybe TRBD2 (6 bases). The V gene lost 6 bases and the J gene lost 0 bases, with 12 bases spanning the gap. From germline, CDR1 is SGHAT and CDR2 FQNNGV. This CDR3 has 14 residues. In nucleotides, the CDR3 is TGTGCCAGCAGAAGACTAGGGTACTCCTACGAGCAGTACTTC. As protein: CASRRLGYSYEQYF.

J is TRBJ1-3 and V is TRBV13; TRBD1 might be the D (5 bases). The CDR3 loop spans 17 amino acids. V shed 0 bases and J shed 0 bases, with 12 bases lying between them. The V gene's germline CDR1 is PRHDT and CDR2 FYEKMQ (reference sequence). The CDR3: CASSLGSGTLSGNTIYF. Written as DNA, the CDR3 is TGTGCCAGCAGCTTAGGATCAGGGACTCTCTCTGGAAACACCATATATTTT. Based on the CDR3 plus reference TRBV13 and TRBJ1-3, the full variable domain is AAGVIQSPRHLIKEKRETATLKCYPIPRHDTVYWYQQGPGQDPQFLISFYEKMQSDKGSIPDRFSAQQFSDYHSELNMSSLELGDSALYFCASSLGSGTLSGNTIYFGEGSWLTVV.

The chain combines TRBV7-9 with TRBJ2-1, with D possibly TRBD1 on 6 matching bases. The CDR3 runs 13 residues. Germline V gene data show CDR1 as SEHNR and CDR2 as FQNEAQ (reference sequence). V was shortened by 6 bases and J by 6 bases, with 12 bases between the two germline ends. As DNA, the CDR3 is TGTGCCAGCAGTTCCAGCAGGGGCAATGAGCAGTTCTTC. Its translation is CASSSSRGNEQFF.

CDR3 loop: CASSPRASGGRNTGELFF. In DNA form, the CDR3 reads TGTGCCAGCAGCCCGAGGGCTAGCGGGGGCCGGAACACCGGGGAGCTGTTTTTT. This rearrangement joins TRBV3-1 (or the pseudogene TRBV3-2) to TRBJ2-2; 10 bases line up with TRBD2. Germline values: CDR1 LGHDT, CDR2 YNNKEL (reference sequence). With 4 bases clipped from V and 1 base from J, the junction kept 9 bases outside the gene matches. CDR3 length: 18 amino acids.

The chain recombines TRBV4-1 with TRBJ2-1, with 14 bases lining up with TRBD2. Germline CDR1 and CDR2: MGHRA and YSYEKL. V lost 4 bases, J lost 3 bases, and 11 bases stayed unmatched. This CDR3 has 19 residues. CDR3 protein: CASSPTRLAGGPLYNEQFF. CDR3 DNA sequence: TGCGCCAGCAGCCCTACGAGACTAGCGGGAGGGCCGCTCTACAATGAGCAGTTCTTC.

The chain joins TRBV19 to TRBJ1-1, with 11 nucleotides matching TRBD1. The V segment lost 7 bases and the J segment 6 bases; nucleotides outside the gene matches: 16. Germline assignment: CDR1 LNHDA and CDR2 SQIVND (reference sequence). The CDR3 totals 17 residues. The CDR3 region has the DNA TGTGCCAGTAAGGTAGGACAGGGGGCGTCGAGGGCCCCTGAAGCTTTCTTT. This gives the protein CASKVGQGASRAPEAFF.

The chain joins TRBV18 to TRBJ1-6; 9 nucleotides align to TRBD1. The V gene's germline CDR1 is KGHSH and CDR2 LQKENI. V dropped 3 bases and J dropped 7; count of bases not matched to a gene: 16. The CDR3 covers 19 residues. Here the CDR3 reads CASSPVPGQGRRLNSPLHF. CDR3 DNA: TGTGCCAGCTCACCCGTCCCGGGACAGGGCCGGCGTCTCAATTCACCCCTCCACTTT.